A selection of T cell receptor beta chains follows, all from one sample in a study of blood T cells in healthy people across ages. TCRdb analysed the 5' RACE reads with MiXCR anew, one entry per CDR3 protein. The sample has around 1,900,000 distinct CDR3 sequences, approximately 39% seen once; the top ten hold under 25%. The sample taken for sequencing was blood. The receptors derive from a human donor in good health. The CDR3 runs from the conserved cysteine through the conserved F or W. The D gene is left open where the match is weak. Clone sizes are given selectively: once, few, many, or a class where the clone is expanded.

length: 14
J: TRBJ2-7
V: TRBV4-2
D: TRBD2
size: NA
DNA: TGTGCCGGCAAAACTAGCGGGGAGTCCTACGAGCAGTACTTC
CDR3: CAGKTSGESYEQYF

length: 17
J: TRBJ2-1
V: TRBV4-3
D: TRBD2
size: NA
DNA: TGCGCCAGCAGCCAGGAGGGCGGACTAGTTGGGTACAATGAGCAGTTCTTC
CDR3: CASSQEGGLVGYNEQFF

length: 13
J: TRBJ1-1
V: TRBV4-2
D: NA
size: NA
DNA: TGTGCCAGCAGCCAAGGGGTGGAGACTGAAGCTTTCTTT
CDR3: CASSQGVETEAFF

length: 13
J: TRBJ1-2
V: TRBV29-1
D: NA
size: NA
DNA: TGCAGCGTTGAAGATCCCAGAAACTATGGCTACACCTTC
CDR3: CSVEDPRNYGYTF

length: 14
J: TRBJ2-7
V: TRBV4-3
D: NA
size: NA
DNA: TGCGCCAGCAGCTCAGCGACGGTGAGCTACGAGCAGTACTTC
CDR3: CASSSATVSYEQYF

length: 15
J: TRBJ2-5
V: TRBV7-6
D: TRBD2
size: NA
DNA: TGTACCAGCAGCCCGGGGCGGGGGGCGCAAGAGACCCAGTACTTC
CDR3: CTSSPGRGAQETQYF

length: 13
J: TRBJ1-5
V: TRBV5-1
D: NA
size: NA
DNA: TGTGCCAGCAGTCGGGACATCAATCAGCCCCAGCATTTT
CDR3: CASSRDINQPQHF

length: 14
J: TRBJ1-2
V: TRBV7-2
D: NA
size: NA
DNA: TGTGCCAGCAGCTTAGATTTCAATAACTATGGCTACACCTTC
CDR3: CASSLDFNNYGYTF

length: 13
J: TRBJ1-5
V: TRBV4-2
D: NA
size: NA
DNA: TGTGCTAGCAGCCAAGAGTACAGCCTCTCCCAGCATTTT
CDR3: CASSQEYSLSQHF

length: 11
J: TRBJ1-1
V: TRBV29-1
D: NA
size: few
DNA: TGCAGCGTTGATTGGAACACTGAAGCTTTCTTT
CDR3: CSVDWNTEAFF

length: 15
J: TRBJ1-1
V: TRBV15
D: NA
size: NA
DNA: TGTGCCACCAGCAGAGATCTTCAGGGAGGAACTGAAGCTTTCTTT
CDR3: CATSRDLQGGTEAFF

length: 15
J: TRBJ1-2
V: TRBV5-4
D: NA
size: NA
DNA: TGTGCCAGCAGCTTGGGCCTGAGGCCCAACTATGGCTACACCTTC
CDR3: CASSLGLRPNYGYTF

length: 14
J: TRBJ1-4
V: TRBV30
D: NA
size: few
DNA: TGTGCCTGGAGGTCTCAGGGAGGAAATGAAAAACTGTTTTTT
CDR3: CAWRSQGGNEKLFF

length: 20
J: TRBJ2-3
V: TRBV13
D: NA
size: few
DNA: TGTGCCAGCAGCCCATCCGTACCGGGACTTAGCCTACCGAGATCAGATACGCAGTATTTT
CDR3: CASSPSVPGLSLPRSDTQYF

length: 14
J: TRBJ2-4
V: TRBV6-5
D: NA
size: NA
DNA: TGTGCCAGCAGTCTAGTCGCCCAGGAGGGAGAGCAGTACTTC
CDR3: CASSLVAQEGEQYF

length: 14
J: TRBJ2-1
V: TRBV11-2
D: NA
size: NA
DNA: TGTGCCAGCAGCCCGGACTCCGTCTACAATGAGCAGTTCTTC
CDR3: CASSPDSVYNEQFF

length: 14
J: TRBJ2-7
V: TRBV28
D: NA
size: few
DNA: TGTGCCAGCATCCGGGGGACAGAGCTTTACGAGCAGTACTTC
CDR3: CASIRGTELYEQYF

length: 16
J: TRBJ2-1
V: TRBV4-3
D: TRBD1
size: NA
DNA: TGCGCCAGCAGCCACGCCGGGACAGGGGGCTGGTATGAGCAGTTCTTC
CDR3: CASSHAGTGGWYEQFF

length: 13
J: TRBJ2-3
V: TRBV11-2
D: NA
size: few
DNA: TGTGCCAGCAGCACAGCGGTAAGAGATACGCAGTATTTT
CDR3: CASSTAVRDTQYF

length: 15
J: TRBJ1-2
V: TRBV4-3
D: NA
size: NA
DNA: TGCGCCAGCAGCCAAGTCCTATTTAATAACTATGGCTACACCTTC
CDR3: CASSQVLFNNYGYTF

length: 12
J: TRBJ2-3
V: TRBV7-9
D: NA
size: many
DNA: TGTGCCAGCAGCTCTAGCACAGATACGCAGTATTTT
CDR3: CASSSSTDTQYF

length: 15
J: TRBJ2-1
V: TRBV3-1
D: TRBD2
size: NA
DNA: TGTGCCAGCAGCCGGACTAGCGGGGGGGCTGTGGAGCAGTTCTTC
CDR3: CASSRTSGGAVEQFF